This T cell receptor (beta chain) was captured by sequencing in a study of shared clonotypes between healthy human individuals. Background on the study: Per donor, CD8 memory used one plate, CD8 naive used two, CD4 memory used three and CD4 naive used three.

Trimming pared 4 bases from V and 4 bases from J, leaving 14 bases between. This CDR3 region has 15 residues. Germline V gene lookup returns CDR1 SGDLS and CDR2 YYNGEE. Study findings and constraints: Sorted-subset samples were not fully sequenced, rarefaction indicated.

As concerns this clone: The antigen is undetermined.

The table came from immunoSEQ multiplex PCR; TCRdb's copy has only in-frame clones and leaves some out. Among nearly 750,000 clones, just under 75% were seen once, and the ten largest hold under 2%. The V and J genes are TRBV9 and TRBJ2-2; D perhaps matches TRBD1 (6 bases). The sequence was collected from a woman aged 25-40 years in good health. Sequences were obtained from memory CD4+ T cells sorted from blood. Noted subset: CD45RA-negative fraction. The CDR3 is CASSLTTGITGELFF. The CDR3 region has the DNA TGTGCCAGCAGCCTTACCACAGGGATCACCGGGGAGCTGTTTTTT. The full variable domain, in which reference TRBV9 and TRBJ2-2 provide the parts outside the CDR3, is DSGVTQTPKHLITATGQRVTLRCSPRSGDLSVYWYQQSLDQGLQFLIQYYNGEERAKGNILERFSAQQFPDLHSELNLSSLELGDSALYFCASSLTTGITGELFFGEGSRLTVL.